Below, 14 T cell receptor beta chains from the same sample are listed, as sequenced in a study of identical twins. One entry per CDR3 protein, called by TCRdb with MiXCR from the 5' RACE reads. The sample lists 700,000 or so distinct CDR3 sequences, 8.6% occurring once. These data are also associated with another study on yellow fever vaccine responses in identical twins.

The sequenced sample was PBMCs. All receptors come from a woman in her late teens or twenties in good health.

CDR3 DNA: TGTGCCAGCATGGGCCGTCGAAATGAAAAACTGTTTTTT. Translation: CASMGRRNEKLFF. This chain uses TRBV7-9 with TRBJ1-4; the D is unclear. V was pared by 7 bases and J by 5 bases, with 11 bases between. Germline V gene sequence: CDR1 SEHNR, CDR2 FQNEAQ (reference sequence). This CDR3 is 13 amino acids long.

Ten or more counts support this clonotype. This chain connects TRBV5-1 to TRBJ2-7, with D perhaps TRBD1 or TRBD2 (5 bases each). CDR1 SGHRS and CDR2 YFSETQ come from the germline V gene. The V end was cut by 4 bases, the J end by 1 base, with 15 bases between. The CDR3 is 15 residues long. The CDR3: CASSEGPPRSYEQYF. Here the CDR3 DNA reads TGCGCCAGCAGCGAGGGACCGCCTCGATCCTACGAGCAGTACTTC. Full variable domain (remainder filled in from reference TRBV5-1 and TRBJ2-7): KAGVTQTPRYLIKTRGQQVTLSCSPISGHRSVSWYQQTPGQGLQFLFEYFSETQRNKGNFPGRFSGRQFSNSRSEMNVSTLELGDSALYLCASSEGPPRSYEQYFGPGTRLTVT.

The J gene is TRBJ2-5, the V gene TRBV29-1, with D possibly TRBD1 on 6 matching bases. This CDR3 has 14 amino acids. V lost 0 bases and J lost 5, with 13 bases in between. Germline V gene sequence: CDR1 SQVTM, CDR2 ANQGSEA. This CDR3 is CSVEEEERGETQYF. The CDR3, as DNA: TGCAGCGTTGAAGAAGAGGAAAGGGGGGAGACCCAGTACTTC.

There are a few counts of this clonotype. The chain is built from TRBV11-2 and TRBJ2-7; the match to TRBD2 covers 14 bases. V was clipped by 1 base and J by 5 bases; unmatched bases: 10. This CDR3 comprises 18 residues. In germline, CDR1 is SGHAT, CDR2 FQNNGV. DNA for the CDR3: TGTGCCAGCAGCTTAGTGGGGACTAGCGGGAGTCTGAGGCACGAGCAGTACTTC. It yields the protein CASSLVGTSGSLRHEQYF.

The CDR3 loop reads CASSHSSPPRRETQYF. CDR3 DNA: TGTGCCAGCAGTCATTCGTCCCCGCCCAGAAGAGAGACCCAGTACTTC. The rearrangement uses TRBV27 and TRBJ2-5; D is unresolved. Trimming pared 5 bases from V and 4 bases from J, leaving 20 bases between. The CDR3 loop spans 16 amino acids. Germline CDR1 is MNHEY and CDR2 is SMNVEV (reference sequence).

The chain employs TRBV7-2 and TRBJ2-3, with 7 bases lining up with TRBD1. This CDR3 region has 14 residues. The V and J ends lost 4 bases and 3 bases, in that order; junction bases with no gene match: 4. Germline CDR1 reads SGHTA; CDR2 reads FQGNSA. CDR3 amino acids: CASSWKGATDTQYF. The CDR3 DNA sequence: TGTGCCAGCAGCTGGAAGGGGGCTACAGATACGCAGTATTTT. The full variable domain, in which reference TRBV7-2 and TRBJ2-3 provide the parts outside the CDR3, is GAGVSQSPSNKVTEKGKDVELRCDPISGHTALYWYRQSLGQGLEFLIYFQGNSAPDKSGLPSDRFSAERTGGSVSTLTIQRTQQEDSAVYLCASSWKGATDTQYFGPGTRLTVL.

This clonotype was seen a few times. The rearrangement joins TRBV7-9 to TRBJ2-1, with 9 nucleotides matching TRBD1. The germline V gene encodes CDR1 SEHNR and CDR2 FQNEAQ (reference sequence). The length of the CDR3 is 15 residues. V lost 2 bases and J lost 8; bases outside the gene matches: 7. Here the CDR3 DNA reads TGTGCCAGCAGCTTATGGACAGGGGTTTTTGATGAGCAGTTCTTC. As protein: CASSLWTGVFDEQFF.

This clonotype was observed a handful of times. The CDR3 DNA sequence: TGCAGCGCCGCGGGAGTAACAACTAATGAAAAACTGTTTTTT. The encoded protein is CSAAGVTTNEKLFF. The chain links TRBV29-1 to TRBJ1-4; D ambiguous. Germline V CDR1 and CDR2: SQVTM, ANQGSEA. This CDR3 has 14 amino acids. V gave up 7 bases and J gave up 0 bases, with 12 bases separating them. Full variable domain (outside the CDR3, taken from reference TRBV29-1 and TRBJ1-4): SAVISQKPSRDICQRGTSLTIQCQVDSQVTMMFWYRQQPGQSLTLIATANQGSEATYESGFVIDKFPISRPNLTFSTLTVSNMSPEDSSIYLCSAAGVTTNEKLFFGSGTQLSVL.

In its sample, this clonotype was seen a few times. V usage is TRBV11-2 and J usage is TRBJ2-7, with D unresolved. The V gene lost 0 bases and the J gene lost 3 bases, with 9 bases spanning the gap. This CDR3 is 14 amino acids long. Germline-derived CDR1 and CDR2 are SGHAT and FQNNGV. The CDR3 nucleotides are TGTGCCAGCAGCTTAGATCCGGGCCACTACGAGCAGTACTTC. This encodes CASSLDPGHYEQYF.

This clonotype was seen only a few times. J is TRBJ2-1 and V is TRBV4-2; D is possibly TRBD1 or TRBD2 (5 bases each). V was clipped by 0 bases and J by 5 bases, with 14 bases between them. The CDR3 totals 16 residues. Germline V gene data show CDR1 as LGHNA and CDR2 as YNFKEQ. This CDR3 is CASSQDSGTVHNEQFF. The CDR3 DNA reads TGTGCCAGCAGCCAAGATTCGGGGACGGTGCACAATGAGCAGTTCTTC.

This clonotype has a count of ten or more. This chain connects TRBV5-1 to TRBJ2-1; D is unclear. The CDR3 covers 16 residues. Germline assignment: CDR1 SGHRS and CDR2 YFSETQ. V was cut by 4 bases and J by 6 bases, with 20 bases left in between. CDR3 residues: CASSPLSASAPNEQFF. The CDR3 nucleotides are TGCGCCAGCAGCCCCTTAAGTGCGTCCGCCCCCAATGAGCAGTTCTTC. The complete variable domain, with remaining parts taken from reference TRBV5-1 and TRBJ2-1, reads KAGVTQTPRYLIKTRGQQVTLSCSPISGHRSVSWYQQTPGQGLQFLFEYFSETQRNKGNFPGRFSGRQFSNSRSEMNVSTLELGDSALYLCASSPLSASAPNEQFFGPGTRLTVL.

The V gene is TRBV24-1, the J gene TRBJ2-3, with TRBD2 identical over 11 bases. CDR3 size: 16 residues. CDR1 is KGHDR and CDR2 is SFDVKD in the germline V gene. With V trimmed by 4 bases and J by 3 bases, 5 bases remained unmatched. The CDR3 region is CATSELAGGVTDTQYF. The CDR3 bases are TGTGCCACCAGTGAGCTAGCGGGAGGCGTAACAGATACGCAGTATTTT.

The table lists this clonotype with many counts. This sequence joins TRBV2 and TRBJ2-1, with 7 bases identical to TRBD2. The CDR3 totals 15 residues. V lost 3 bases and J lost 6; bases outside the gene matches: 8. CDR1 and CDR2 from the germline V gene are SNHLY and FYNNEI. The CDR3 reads CASSESRGSRNEQFF. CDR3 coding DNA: TGTGCCAGCAGTGAGTCGCGGGGGTCTCGCAATGAGCAGTTCTTC.

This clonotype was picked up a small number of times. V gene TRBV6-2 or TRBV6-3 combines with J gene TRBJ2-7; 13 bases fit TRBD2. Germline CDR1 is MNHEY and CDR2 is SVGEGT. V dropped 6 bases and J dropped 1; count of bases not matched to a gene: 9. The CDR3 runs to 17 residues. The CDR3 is CASSHRLAGGLSYEQYF. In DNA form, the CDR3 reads TGTGCCAGCAGCCACCGACTAGCGGGAGGTTTGTCCTACGAGCAGTACTTC.